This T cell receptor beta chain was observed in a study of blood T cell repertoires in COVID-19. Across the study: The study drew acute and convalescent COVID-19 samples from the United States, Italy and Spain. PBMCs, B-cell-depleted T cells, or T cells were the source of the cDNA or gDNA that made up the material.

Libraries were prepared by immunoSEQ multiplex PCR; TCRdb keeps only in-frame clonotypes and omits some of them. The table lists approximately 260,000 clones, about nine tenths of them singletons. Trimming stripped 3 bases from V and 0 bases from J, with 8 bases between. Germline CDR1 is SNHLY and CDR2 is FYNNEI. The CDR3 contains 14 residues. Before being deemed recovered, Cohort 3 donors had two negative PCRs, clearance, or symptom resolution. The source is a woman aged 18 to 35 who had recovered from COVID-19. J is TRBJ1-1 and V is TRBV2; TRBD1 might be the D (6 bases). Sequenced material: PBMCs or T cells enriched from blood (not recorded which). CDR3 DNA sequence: TGTGCCAGCAGTGACAGGGGAATGAACACTGAAGCTTTCTTT. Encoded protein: CASSDRGMNTEAFF.